A selection of T cell receptor beta chains follows, all from one sample in a study of PD-1 blockade in classical Hodgkin lymphoma. Some clones are missing from TCRdb's copy, which holds only in-frame ones; the method was immunoSEQ multiplex PCR. The table shows about 15,000 clones, with around four fifths occurring only once. The sample was peripheral blood mononuclear cells (PBMCs). All receptors come from a human donor with classical Hodgkin lymphoma. The CDR3 runs from the conserved cysteine through the conserved F or W. A D gene is named only where the DNA matches it firmly. Not all rows give a size; the values are once, few, many and, for expanded clones, a class.

v_call	j_call	d_call	clone_size	cdr3_aa	cdr3_nt
TRBV5-4	TRBJ1-1	TRBD1	once	CASSSSGTGKVPEAFF	TGTGCCAGCAGCTCGTCCGGGACAGGCAAAGTGCCTGAAGCTTTCTTT
TRBV5-4	TRBJ2-1	TRBD2	-	CASSLAMASGSYNEQFF	TGTGCCAGCAGCTTGGCCATGGCTAGCGGGAGCTACAATGAGCAGTTCTTC
TRBV9	TRBJ2-1	TRBD2	-	CASSVGWLAGDEQFF	TGTGCCAGCAGCGTAGGGTGGCTAGCGGGAGATGAGCAGTTCTTC
TRBV10-3	TRBJ2-7	TRBD2	-	CAIRLSSGKGQYF	TGTGCCATCAGACTCTCTAGCGGGAAAGGGCAGTACTTC
TRBV5-1	TRBJ1-2	TRBD1	-	CASSLRTGEGYGYTF	TGCGCCAGCAGCCTACGGACAGGGGAAGGGTATGGCTACACCTTC
TRBV6-1	TRBJ2-2	-	-	CASSEQGRNTGELFF	TGTGCCAGCAGTGAGCAGGGGAGGAACACCGGGGAGCTGTTTTTT
TRBV5-6	TRBJ2-3	-	-	CASIRRSLPDTQYF	TGTGCCAGCATCCGTCGGAGTCTACCAGATACGCAGTATTTT
TRBV19	TRBJ2-7	-	-	CASSIRRGDEQYF	TGTGCCAGTAGTATTCGTAGAGGAGACGAGCAGTACTTC
TRBV5-1	TRBJ2-5	TRBD2	-	CASSHTSGIETQYF	TGCGCCAGCAGCCACACTAGCGGGATTGAGACCCAGTACTTC
TRBV15	TRBJ2-3	-	-	CATSRGTREVDTQYF	TGTGCCACCAGCAGAGGAACCAGGGAGGTAGATACGCAGTATTTT
TRBV27	TRBJ1-2	-	-	CASSLGRDGYGYTF	TGTGCCAGCAGTTTAGGCCGGGACGGGTATGGCTACACCTTC
TRBV27	TRBJ2-7	TRBD1	-	CASSFRQGVGYEQYF	TGTGCCAGCAGTTTCAGGCAGGGGGTAGGCTACGAGCAGTACTTC
TRBV7-6	TRBJ2-1	TRBD2	-	CASAPASGSLNEQFF	TGTGCCAGCGCTCCGGCTAGCGGGAGCCTCAATGAGCAGTTCTTC
TRBV19	TRBJ1-6	TRBD1	-	CASSSDRGNSPLHF	TGTGCCAGTAGTTCGGACAGGGGGAATTCACCCCTCCACTTT
TRBV28	TRBJ2-7	-	-	CASSPLSLQGYEQYF	TGTGCCAGCAGTCCCCTCTCCCTGCAGGGTTACGAGCAGTACTTC
TRBV25-1	TRBJ1-5	-	-	CASRGSDQPQHF	TGTGCCAGCAGAGGGTCTGATCAGCCCCAGCATTTT
TRBV7-6	TRBJ2-1	-	few	CASSTLGNEQFF	TGTGCCAGCAGCACGCTTGGTAATGAGCAGTTCTTC
TRBV7-2	TRBJ2-1	-	-	CASSRRTALSGNNEQFF	TGTGCCAGCAGTCGACGGACAGCCCTTTCAGGGAACAATGAGCAGTTCTTC
TRBV6-5	TRBJ1-5	-	-	CASSYSSTSNQPQHF	TGTGCCAGCAGTTACTCCAGTACAAGCAATCAGCCCCAGCATTTT
TRBV5-1	TRBJ2-3	TRBD2	-	CASSLVRGRDTDTQYF	TGCGCCAGCAGCTTGGTTCGCGGGAGGGACACAGATACGCAGTATTTT
TRBV9	TRBJ2-5	TRBD1	once	CAGSRQGAPGETQYF	TGTGCCGGCAGCCGACAGGGGGCGCCGGGGGAGACCCAGTACTTC
TRBV28	TRBJ2-3	-	-	CASTGPRGSQYF	TGTGCCAGCACCGGGCCCCGAGGGTCGCAGTATTTT
TRBV4-1	TRBJ2-1	TRBD2	-	CASSQLLAGVNEQFF	TGCGCCAGCAGCCAGCTACTAGCGGGAGTGAATGAGCAGTTCTTC
TRBV7-3	TRBJ2-3	-	medium-sized	CASSSRLSQRRTDTQYF	TGTGCCAGCAGCTCTAGGTTGTCCCAAAGACGCACAGATACGCAGTATTTT
TRBV10-1	TRBJ2-3	-	-	CASSELDTQYF	TGCGCCAGCAGTGAGTTGGATACGCAGTATTTT
TRBV4-2	TRBJ2-7	-	-	CASSQDMIGGWEQYF	TGTGCCAGCAGCCAAGATATGATTGGGGGTTGGGAGCAGTACTTC
TRBV19	TRBJ2-7	TRBD1	-	CASSNDRGYEQYF	TGTGCCAGTAGTAACGACAGGGGCTACGAGCAGTACTTC
TRBV2	TRBJ2-1	-	-	CASREVYNEQFF	TGTGCCAGCAGGGAAGTATACAATGAGCAGTTCTTC
TRBV5-1	TRBJ2-7	-	-	CASSLPGEPSYEQYF	TGCGCCAGCAGCTTGCCCGGGGAACCCTCCTACGAGCAGTACTTC
TRBV19	TRBJ2-6	TRBD1	-	CASRYRDRVPFSGANVLTF	TGTGCCAGTAGATACCGGGACAGGGTACCATTCTCTGGGGCCAACGTCCTGACTTTC
TRBV9	TRBJ2-3	TRBD1	once	CASSARTGEGTDTQYF	TGTGCCAGCAGCGCCAGGACAGGGGAAGGTACAGATACGCAGTATTTT
TRBV6-5	TRBJ1-1	-	-	CASSRTANTEAFF	TGTGCCAGCAGCCGGACAGCAAACACTGAAGCTTTCTTT